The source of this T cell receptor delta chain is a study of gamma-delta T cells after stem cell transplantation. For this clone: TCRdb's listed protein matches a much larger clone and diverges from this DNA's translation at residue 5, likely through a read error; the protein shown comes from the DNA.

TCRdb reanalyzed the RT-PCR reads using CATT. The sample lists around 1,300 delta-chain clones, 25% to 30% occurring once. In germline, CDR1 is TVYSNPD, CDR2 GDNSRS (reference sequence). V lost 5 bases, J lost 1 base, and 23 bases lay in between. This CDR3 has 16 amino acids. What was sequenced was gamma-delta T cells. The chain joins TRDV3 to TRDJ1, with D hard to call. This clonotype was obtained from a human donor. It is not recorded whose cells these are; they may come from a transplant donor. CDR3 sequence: CALAKYGSGFTDKLIF. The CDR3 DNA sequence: TGTGCCCTCGCAAAGTATGGATCAGGATTCACCGATAAACTCATCTTT.